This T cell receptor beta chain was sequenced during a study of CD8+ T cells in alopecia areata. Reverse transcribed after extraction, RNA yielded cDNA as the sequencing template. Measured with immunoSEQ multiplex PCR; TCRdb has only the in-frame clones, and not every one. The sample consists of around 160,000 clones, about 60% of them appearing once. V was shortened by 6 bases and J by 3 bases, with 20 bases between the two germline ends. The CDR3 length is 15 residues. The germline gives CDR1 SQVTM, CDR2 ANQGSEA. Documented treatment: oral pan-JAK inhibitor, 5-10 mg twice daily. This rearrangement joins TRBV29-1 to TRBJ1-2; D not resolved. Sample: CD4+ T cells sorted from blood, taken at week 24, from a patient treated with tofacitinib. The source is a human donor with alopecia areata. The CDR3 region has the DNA TGCAGCGTCGTCCCCTTACTTAGGCGTGACTATGGCTACACCTTC. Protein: CSVVPLLRRDYGYTF. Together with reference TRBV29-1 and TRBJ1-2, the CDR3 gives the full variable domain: SAVISQKPSRDICQRGTSLTIQCQVDSQVTMMFWYRQQPGQSLTLIATANQGSEATYESGFVIDKFPISRPNLTFSTLTVSNMSPEDSSIYLCSVVPLLRRDYGYTFGSGTRLTVV.